One sample yielded the 30 T cell receptor beta chains listed below, sequenced in a study of cytomegalovirus exposure and HLA in healthy donors. The PCR had 60 Vbeta and 13 Jbeta primers. TCRdb's table, derived via immunoSEQ multiplex PCR, lists solely in-frame clones and lacks some. The table includes about 140,000 clones, about 75% detected once. Sequenced input: PBMCs. These receptors originate from a young man in good health and CMV-seronegative.

The CDR3 region has the DNA TGTGCCACCTTTAATGAAAAACTGTTTTTT. The encoded protein is CATFNEKLFF. The rearrangement links TRBV28 to TRBJ1-4; D is uncertain. Germline lookup yields CDR1 MDHEN and CDR2 SYDVKM. Between the trimmed V and J ends, which lost 10 bases and 4 bases, there was a span of 4 bases. This CDR3 has 10 residues.

The rearrangement links TRBV10-1 to TRBJ2-7; 7 nucleotides align to TRBD1. Germline V gives CDR1 WNHNN, CDR2 SYGVQD (reference sequence). After removal of 2 bases from V and 5 bases from J, the junction contained 9 bases not matched to a gene. The CDR3 is 15 amino acids. In DNA form, the CDR3 reads TGCGCCAGCAGTGAGGTAGTATCAGGGGGACACGAGCAGTACTTC. Translated, it gives CASSEVVSGGHEQYF.

V usage is TRBV5-1 and J usage is TRBJ1-4; 9 nucleotides match TRBD1. CDR1 SGHRS and CDR2 YFSETQ come from the germline V gene. The CDR3 length is 16 residues. With V trimmed by 4 bases and J by 8 bases, 12 bases remained unmatched. CDR3 in DNA: TGCGCCAGCAGCGGGGGACAGGGTGCTATTGTCGAAAAACTGTTTTTT. Amino acids: CASSGGQGAIVEKLFF.

The CDR3 DNA reads TGTGCCAGCTCACCAGACCGCCTGGCGGGCACAGATACGCAGTATTTT. Amino acid sequence: CASSPDRLAGTDTQYF. J is TRBJ2-3 and V is TRBV18; D is unresolved. With 2 bases removed from V and 1 base from J, the gap between germline ends came to 13 bases. This CDR3 contains 16 residues. CDR1 is KGHSH and CDR2 is LQKENI in the germline V gene.

V gene TRBV7-9 combines with J gene TRBJ1-1, with 8 bases aligning to TRBD1. Losses at the gene ends were 1 base for V and 8 bases for J; bases not matched to a gene: 6. CDR1 is SEHNR, CDR2 FQNEAQ, per germline (reference sequence). CDR3 length: 14 amino acids. CDR3 DNA: TGTGCCAGCAGCTTAGGGGACAGGCCCAAGGAAGCTTTCTTT. It is translated as CASSLGDRPKEAFF.

This chain uses TRBV5-1 with TRBJ1-2; D is perhaps TRBD1 (6 bases). The CDR3 sequence is 14 residues long. Germline V gene sequence: CDR1 SGHRS, CDR2 YFSETQ. V lost 0 bases and J 6 bases, leaving 12 bases between the germline ends. CDR3 protein: CASSLAGAGDGYTF. The CDR3 coding sequence is TGCGCCAGCAGCTTGGCCGGGGCAGGGGATGGCTACACCTTC.

J is TRBJ2-3 and V is TRBV2; D is possibly TRBD1 (6 bases). CDR3 length equals 18 residues. Trimming took 10 bases from V and 0 from J, leaving 26 bases between them. From germline, CDR1 is SNHLY and CDR2 FYNNEI. The DNA for the CDR3 is TGTGCCACCGTCCCATACAGGGAACCCCTTTCTAGCACAGATACGCAGTATTTT. This sequence encodes CATVPYREPLSSTDTQYF.

The V and J genes are TRBV7-2 and TRBJ2-5; D remains ambiguous. This CDR3 comprises 15 residues. Germline V gene data show CDR1 as SGHTA and CDR2 as FQGNSA. Trimming removed 2 bases at V and 1 base at J, with 11 bases between. This chain's CDR3 is CASSLLSTSQETQYF. CDR3 sequence (DNA): TGTGCCAGCAGCTTATTAAGTACGAGCCAAGAGACCCAGTACTTC. The variable domain in full, completed from reference TRBV7-2 and TRBJ2-5, reads GAGVSQSPSNKVTEKGKDVELRCDPISGHTALYWYRQSLGQGLEFLIYFQGNSAPDKSGLPSDRFSAERTGGSVSTLTIQRTQQEDSAVYLCASSLLSTSQETQYFGPGTRLLVL.

V and J are TRBV7-3 and TRBJ2-1; 7 bases are a match to TRBD1. V shed 5 bases, J shed 1 base, and the junction held 11 bases outside the gene matches. The CDR3 is 17 amino acids. Looked up from germline, CDR1 is SGHTA and CDR2 is FQGTGA. DNA of the CDR3: TGTGCCAGCAGCCCCCGTCCCGGGACAGCATCCTACAATGAGCAGTTCTTC. Translation: CASSPRPGTASYNEQFF.

The chain joins TRBV27 to TRBJ1-1, with D uncertain. Germline V CDR1 and CDR2: MNHEY, SMNVEV (reference sequence). V shed 2 bases and J shed 1 base, with 5 bases lying between them. This CDR3 region has 13 residues. The CDR3 coding sequence is TGTGCCAGCAGTTTAATAGAGAACACTGAAGCTTTCTTT. This gives the protein CASSLIENTEAFF.

This clone has a single count. V usage is TRBV10-2 and J usage is TRBJ2-5; 9 positions agree with TRBD1. J lost 1 base, V lost 6 bases, and 6 bases had no gene match. CDR1 and CDR2 (germline): WSHSY, SAAADI. The length of the CDR3 is 15 residues. CDR3 in DNA: TGCGCCAGCAGCCAGACAGGGGGGCGCCAAGAGACCCAGTACTTC. It codes for CASSQTGGRQETQYF.

The CDR3 spells CASSLGFRGFMNTEAFF. In nucleotides, the CDR3 is TGTGCCAGCAGCTTAGGGTTTCGGGGATTCATGAACACTGAAGCTTTCTTT. V usage is TRBV7-8 and J usage is TRBJ1-1; D ambiguous. V lost 1 base to trimming and J lost 0 bases, with 15 bases between them. Germline-derived CDR1 and CDR2 are SGHVS and FQNEAQ. The CDR3 is 17 residues long.

CDR3 protein: CASSPRPPGQGEETQYF. The CDR3 bases are TGTGCCAGCAGCCCCCGCCCGCCGGGACAGGGGGAAGAGACCCAGTACTTC. The chain combines TRBV7-6 with TRBJ2-5, with TRBD1 matching over 11 bases. Trimming at V came to 5 bases and at J to 3 bases, leaving 11 bases not matched to a gene. Germline loops: CDR1 SGHVS, CDR2 FNYEAQ. The CDR3 length is 17 residues.

The chain couples TRBV6-5 to TRBJ1-1; no definite D call. The V gene's germline CDR1 is MNHEY and CDR2 SVGAGI. V was shortened by 1 base and J by 5 bases, with 11 bases between the two germline ends. CDR3 length: 14 amino acids. Written as DNA, the CDR3 is TGTGCCAGCAGTTACTTTACGGAGTCGACTGAAGCTTTCTTT. This sequence encodes CASSYFTESTEAFF.

The J gene is TRBJ1-6, the V gene TRBV2; D gene uncertain. Germline V gene data show CDR1 as SNHLY and CDR2 as FYNNEI. The CDR3 spans 11 residues. V lost 7 bases to trimming and J lost 8 bases, with 6 bases between them. In nucleotides, the CDR3 is TGTGCCAGCACCTTCGATTCACCCCTCCACTTT. This encodes CASTFDSPLHF.

The rearrangement uses TRBV6-6 and TRBJ2-1; 12 bases are a match to TRBD2. The CDR3 spans 14 residues. V was clipped by 11 bases and J by 7 bases; unmatched bases: 9. Germline CDR1 and CDR2: MNHNY and SVGAGI (reference sequence). The CDR3 bases are TGTGCCGGCACAACTAGCGGGGGGAGAAATGAGCAGTTCTTC. This sequence encodes CAGTTSGGRNEQFF.

This chain connects TRBV27 to TRBJ2-1; TRBD1 agrees at 8 bases. Losses at the gene ends were 1 base for V and 8 bases for J; bases not matched to a gene: 10. This CDR3 spans 16 amino acids. Per germline, CDR1 MNHEY and CDR2 SMNVEV (reference sequence). Here the CDR3 reads CASSLFQGAPGDEQFF. The DNA for the CDR3 is TGTGCCAGCAGTTTATTCCAGGGGGCACCGGGGGATGAGCAGTTCTTC.

Concerning this clone: Its ends do not fully match the called genes, so a read error is possible. The chain uses TRBV6-6 and TRBJ1-6; the D is unclear. The CDR3 sequence is 14 residues long. Germline V lookup: CDR1 MNHNY, CDR2 SVGAGI (reference sequence). This CDR3 reads CTSSWVGDNSPLHF. For the CDR3, the DNA is TGTACCAGCAGCTGGGTGGGCGATAATTCACCCCTCCACTTT.

This clone was detected only a few times. The chain couples TRBV9 to TRBJ1-1, with 8 bases lining up with TRBD1. The CDR3 runs 15 residues. The junction had 8 bases not matched to a gene; V was cut back by 3 bases and J by 4 bases. In germline, CDR1 is SGDLS, CDR2 YYNGEE. The CDR3 sequence: CASSGLTGVVTEAFF. The CDR3 DNA reads TGTGCCAGCAGCGGGCTGACAGGGGTGGTCACTGAAGCTTTCTTT.

V usage is TRBV18 and J usage is TRBJ2-5, with a possible D match to TRBD2 (5 bases). Per the germline V gene, CDR1 is KGHSH and CDR2 is LQKENI. V shed 2 bases and J shed 2 bases, with 9 bases lying between them. This CDR3 contains 14 residues. The CDR3 DNA sequence: TGTGCCAGCTCACCATCACGGGAACAAGAGACCCAGTACTTC. Amino acid sequence: CASSPSREQETQYF.

The chain links TRBV11-3 to TRBJ1-1; D gene ambiguous. This CDR3 has 13 amino acids. Germline assignment: CDR1 SGHNT and CDR2 YENEEA. Trimming removed 5 bases at V and 1 base at J, with 8 bases between. In nucleotides, the CDR3 is TGTGCCAGCAGCGATCAGGAGAACACTGAAGCTTTCTTT. This encodes CASSDQENTEAFF.

This sequence joins TRBV6-5 and TRBJ1-2, with 7 bases fitting TRBD1. This CDR3 comprises 16 residues. Germline CDR1 reads MNHEY; CDR2 reads SVGAGI. Germline trimming cut 4 bases from V and 0 bases from J; bases unmatched to any gene: 8. The CDR3 DNA follows: TGTGCCAGCAGTTCCCGAGCCGGGACAGCTAACTATGGCTACACCTTC. Translation gives CASSSRAGTANYGYTF.

V usage is TRBV6-6 and J usage is TRBJ2-5, with TRBD1 identical over 8 bases. Germline V gene data show CDR1 as MNHNY and CDR2 as SVGAGI (reference sequence). The CDR3 contains 16 residues. V dropped 6 bases and J dropped 1; count of bases not matched to a gene: 10. Here the CDR3 DNA reads TGTGCCAGCAGGCCTAACCGTGGACAGGGCCAAGAGACCCAGTACTTC. As protein: CASRPNRGQGQETQYF.

The V gene is TRBV11-3, the J gene TRBJ2-5; the D gene is possibly TRBD2 (5 bases). The V and J ends lost 2 bases and 5 bases respectively, with 9 bases between them. From germline, CDR1 is SGHNT and CDR2 YENEEA. This CDR3 is built from 13 residues. The CDR3 DNA reads as TGTGCCAGCAGCTTACCTAGCAGGGAGACCCAGTACTTC. Encoded protein: CASSLPSRETQYF.

The chain recombines TRBV7-8 with TRBJ2-7; D is possibly TRBD2 (5 bases). The germline gives CDR1 SGHVS, CDR2 FQNEAQ. This CDR3 is built from 16 residues. The germline V and J ends were trimmed by 1 base and 3 bases, with 16 bases remaining between them. The CDR3 DNA reads TGTGCCAGCAGCTTAGGCCCGGCGCGGGTTGACTACGAGCAGTACTTC. This encodes CASSLGPARVDYEQYF.

The J gene is TRBJ2-7, the V gene TRBV6-5; TRBD1 matches 9 bases. The J segment lost 7 bases and the V segment lost 8 bases, leaving 12 bases of the junction unmatched. CDR1 and CDR2 from the germline V gene are MNHEY and SVGAGI. The CDR3 spans 14 residues. The CDR3 nucleotides are TGTGCCAGCCGGGACAGGGATAAATCTGGGGAGCAGTACTTC. It yields the protein CASRDRDKSGEQYF.

The J gene is TRBJ2-5, the V gene TRBV30, with 8 bases fitting TRBD1. The length of the CDR3 is 11 residues. The J segment lost 11 bases and the V segment lost 7 bases, leaving 9 bases of the junction unmatched. CDR1 and CDR2 from the germline V gene are GTSNPN and SVGIG (reference sequence). CDR3 protein: CASRQGSEQYF. The CDR3 DNA reads TGTGCCTCCAGACAGGGGTCGGAGCAGTACTTC.

This clone came up a few times. The V call is TRBV7-2, the J call TRBJ1-1; 12 bases align to TRBD1. Germline loops: CDR1 SGHTA, CDR2 FQGNSA. V dropped 5 bases and J dropped 7; count of bases not matched to a gene: 14. The CDR3 is 17 amino acids. The DNA for the CDR3 is TGTGCCAGCAGCCCGTTACTGGGACAGGGGGCTCTTGGTGAAGCTTTCTTT. This translates into CASSPLLGQGALGEAFF.

This CDR3 is CARSLGNVSGSDTGELFF. The CDR3 coding sequence is TGTGCCAGAAGCTTGGGCAATGTAAGCGGGAGCGACACCGGGGAGCTGTTTTTT. The J gene is TRBJ2-2, the V gene TRBV5-3; TRBD2 aligns across 8 bases. TRBV5-3 is an ORF, with its function uncertain. This CDR3 has 18 amino acids. Trimming cost V 0 bases and J 3 bases; bases outside gene matches: 10.

The chain links TRBV5-5 to TRBJ1-4; 9 positions agree with TRBD1. Per germline, CDR1 SGHKS and CDR2 YYEKEE (reference sequence). This CDR3 is 15 amino acids long. The J segment lost 7 bases and the V segment lost 4 bases, leaving 8 bases of the junction unmatched. The CDR3 region is CASSQNRGRGEKLFF. In nucleotides, the CDR3 is TGTGCCAGCAGCCAGAACAGGGGGCGGGGTGAAAAACTGTTTTTT.